The count of the clone carrying this T cell receptor (beta chain) is one. What it binds is not known. Assay used: immunoSEQ multiplex PCR; TCRdb lists only in-frame clones, some missing. Of more than 65,000 clones listed, roughly 90% are singletons. The source of the sample is a study of graft-versus-host responses after intestinal transplantation. Study-wide background: The recipients all started with anti-thymocyte globulin induction and then took tacrolimus and steroids for two to four years. Study results and limitations: High graft-versus-host to host-versus-graft clonal ratios were found in allografts of patients who had graft-donor T cell macrochimerism.

The starting material was unstimulated CD8+ T cells sorted from spleen or lymph node cells, obtained before transplant. The origin of this receptor is a human donor who was the organ donor for an intestinal transplant.

DNA of the CDR3: TGTGCCAGCAGTACAAGCCCCTACGAGCAGTACTTC. Protein product: CASSTSPYEQYF. The chain joins TRBV27 to TRBJ2-7; D is uncertain. Germline CDR1 reads MNHEY; CDR2 reads SMNVEV (reference sequence). CDR3 length: 12 residues. V gave up 5 bases and J gave up 2 bases, with 7 bases separating them.